This T cell receptor beta chain was captured by sequencing in a study of T-cell memory formation after mild COVID-19. On the study more broadly: For the most part, TCR clusters were specific to one donor.

TCRdb processed the 5' RACE reads anew with MiXCR; each CDR3 protein has one entry. The data contain under 300,000 distinct CDR3 sequences, over 15% of them seen just once; the ten biggest clones take up about 21%. Study conclusions and caveats: Pre-infection memory already had some responding clones, implying cross-reactive memory joined. There was a balanced CD4/CD8 profile in clones contracting day 15 to 85, and later expanders leaned CD4+.

Germline CDR1 is KGHSH and CDR2 is LQKENI. The CDR3 is 16 amino acids. V lost 3 bases and J lost 3; bases outside the gene matches: 8. Only a few counts were recorded for this clonotype. Its specificity is unknown. This chain links TRBV18 with TRBJ2-5; 9 nucleotides align to TRBD1. The sequencing input was PBMCs or a T cell subset sorted from them (not recorded which). The clonotype comes from a man between 18 and 35 years old who had mild COVID-19 (a few samples of this study predate the infection). Cell type and time point are not known. CDR3 in amino acids: CASSPAPGQGKETQYF. CDR3 bases: TGTGCCAGCTCACCGGCGCCGGGACAGGGAAAAGAGACCCAGTACTTC.